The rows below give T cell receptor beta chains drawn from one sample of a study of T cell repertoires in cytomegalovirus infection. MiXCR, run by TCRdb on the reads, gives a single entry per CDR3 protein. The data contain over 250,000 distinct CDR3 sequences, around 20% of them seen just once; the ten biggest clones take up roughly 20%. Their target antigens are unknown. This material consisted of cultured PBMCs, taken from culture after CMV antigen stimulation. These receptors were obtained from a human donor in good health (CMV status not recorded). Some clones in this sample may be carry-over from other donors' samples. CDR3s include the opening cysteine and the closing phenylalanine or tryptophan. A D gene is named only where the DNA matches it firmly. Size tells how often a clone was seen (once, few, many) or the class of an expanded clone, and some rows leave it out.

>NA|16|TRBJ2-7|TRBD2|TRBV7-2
CASCSTSSGRAREQYF
TGTGCCAGCTGCTCAACCTCTAGCGGGAGGGCCCGCGAGCAGTACTTC
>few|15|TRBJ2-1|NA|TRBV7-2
CASSPLSGEYNEQFF
TGTGCCAGCAGCCCCCTAAGCGGAGAGTACAATGAGCAGTTCTTC
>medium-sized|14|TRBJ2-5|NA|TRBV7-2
CASSGRLSQETQYF
TGTGCCAGCAGCGGGCGCCTATCCCAAGAGACCCAGTACTTC
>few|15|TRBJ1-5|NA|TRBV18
CASSRKGGGNQPQHF
TGTGCCAGCTCCCGCAAGGGGGGAGGCAATCAGCCCCAGCATTTT
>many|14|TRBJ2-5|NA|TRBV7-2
CASSEELGIKTQYF
TGTGCCAGCAGCGAAGAGTTAGGGATAAAGACCCAGTACTTC
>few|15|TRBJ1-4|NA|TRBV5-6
CASSYGGSRNEKLFF
TGTGCCAGCAGCTATGGGGGGAGCCGAAATGAAAAACTGTTTTTT
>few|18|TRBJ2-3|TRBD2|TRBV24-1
CATSDFGSGSGHTDTQYF
TGTGCCACCAGTGATTTTGGTAGCGGGAGCGGTCACACAGATACGCAGTATTTT
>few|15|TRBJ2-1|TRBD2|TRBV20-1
CSARVEAGDYNEQFF
TGCAGTGCTAGAGTGGAAGCGGGAGATTACAATGAGCAGTTCTTC
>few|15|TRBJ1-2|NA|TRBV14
CASSHGLRTGYGYTF
TGTGCCAGCAGTCATGGGCTTCGGACCGGCTATGGCTACACCTTC
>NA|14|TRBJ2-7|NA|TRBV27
CASKLYPSGYEQYF
TGTGCCAGCAAGCTTTACCCCAGCGGCTACGAGCAGTACTTC
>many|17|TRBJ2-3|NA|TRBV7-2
CASSLHVRSGRKDTQYF
TGTGCCAGCAGCTTACATGTTCGGTCGGGGAGGAAAGATACGCAGTATTTT
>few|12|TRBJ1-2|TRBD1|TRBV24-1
CATSGQGYGYTF
TGTGCCACCAGTGGACAGGGGTATGGCTACACCTTC
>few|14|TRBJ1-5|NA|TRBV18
CASTTGKEGQPQHF
TGTGCCAGCACCACAGGAAAAGAAGGGCAGCCCCAGCATTTT
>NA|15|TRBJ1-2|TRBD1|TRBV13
CASSSLPQGNYGYTF
TGTGCCAGCAGCTCCCTACCACAGGGGAACTATGGCTACACCTTC
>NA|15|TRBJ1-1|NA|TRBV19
CASNLPSAGNTEAFF
TGTGCCAGCAACCTTCCCTCGGCGGGAAACACTGAAGCTTTCTTT
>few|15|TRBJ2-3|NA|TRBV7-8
CASGILDAGTDTQYF
TGTGCCAGCGGAATCTTGGACGCCGGAACAGATACGCAGTATTTT
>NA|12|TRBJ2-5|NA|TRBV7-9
CASSYQRETQYF
TGTGCCAGCAGCTACCAGCGAGAGACCCAGTACTTC
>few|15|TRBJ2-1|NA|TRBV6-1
CASWPPSPRLDEQFF
TGTGCCAGCTGGCCCCCCTCCCCAAGACTCGATGAGCAGTTCTTC
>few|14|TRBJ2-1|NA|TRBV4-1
CASSQEGRRGEQFF
TGCGCCAGCAGCCAAGAAGGAAGGCGGGGTGAGCAGTTCTTC
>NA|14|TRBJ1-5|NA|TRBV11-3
CASSLDGSDQPQHF
TGTGCCAGCAGTTTAGACGGGTCTGATCAGCCCCAGCATTTT
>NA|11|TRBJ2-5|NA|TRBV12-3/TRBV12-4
CASTIGETQYF
TGTGCCAGCACTATTGGGGAGACCCAGTACTTC
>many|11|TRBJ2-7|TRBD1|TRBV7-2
CASSKTGDQYF
TGTGCCAGTTCCAAGACAGGGGATCAGTACTTC
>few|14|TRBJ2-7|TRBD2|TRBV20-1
CSAKSSGSVYEQYF
TGCAGTGCCAAAAGTAGCGGGAGCGTTTACGAGCAGTACTTC
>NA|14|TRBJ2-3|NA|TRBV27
CASKSGLRTDTQYF
TGTGCCAGCAAGTCTGGGTTACGCACAGATACGCAGTATTTT
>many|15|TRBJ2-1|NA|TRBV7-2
CASSIGTLSYNEQFF
TGTGCCAGTTCGATTGGGACTCTCTCCTACAATGAGCAGTTCTTC
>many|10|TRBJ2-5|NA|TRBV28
CASSQETQYF
TGTGCCAGCTCACAAGAGACCCAGTACTTC
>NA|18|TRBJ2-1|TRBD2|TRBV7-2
CASSSRVTSGLSYNEQFF
TGTGCCAGCAGCTCCCGAGTAACTAGCGGTCTCTCCTACAATGAGCAGTTCTTC
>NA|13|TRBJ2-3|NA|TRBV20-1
CSARLATTDTQYF
TGCAGTGCTAGATTGGCGACCACAGATACGCAGTATTTT
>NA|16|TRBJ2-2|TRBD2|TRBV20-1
CSARAGLAVTTGELFF
TGCAGTGCTAGAGCCGGACTAGCGGTCACGACCGGGGAGCTGTTTTTT
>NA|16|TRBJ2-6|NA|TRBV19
CASSMFEGSGANVLTF
TGTGCCAGTAGTATGTTTGAGGGCTCTGGGGCCAACGTCCTGACTTTC
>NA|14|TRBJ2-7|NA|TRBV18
CASSQNGGSYEQYF
TGTGCCAGCTCCCAAAACGGGGGCTCCTACGAGCAGTACTTC
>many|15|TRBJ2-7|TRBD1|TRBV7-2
CASSLARTGTYEQYF
TGTGCCAGCAGCTTAGCGAGGACAGGGACCTACGAGCAGTACTTC
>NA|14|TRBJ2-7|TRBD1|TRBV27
CASSSTGELYEQYF
TGTGCCAGCAGTTCGACAGGGGAACTGTACGAGCAGTACTTC
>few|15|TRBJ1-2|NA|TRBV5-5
CASSLGYGGANGYTF
TGTGCCAGCAGCTTGGGATACGGGGGCGCGAATGGCTACACCTTC
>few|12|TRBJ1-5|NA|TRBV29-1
CSVGQANQPQHF
TGCAGCGTTGGACAGGCAAATCAGCCCCAGCATTTT
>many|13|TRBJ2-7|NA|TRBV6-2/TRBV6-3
CASSYSPLSEQYF
TGTGCCAGCAGTTACTCACCCCTCAGCGAGCAGTACTTC
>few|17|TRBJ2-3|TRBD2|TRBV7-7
CASSNELGLAGADTQYF
TGTGCTAGCAGCAATGAGCTGGGACTAGCGGGAGCAGATACGCAGTATTTT
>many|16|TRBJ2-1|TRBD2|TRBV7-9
CASSRRGTSGNNEQFF
TGTGCCAGCAGCCGAAGAGGGACTAGCGGGAACAATGAGCAGTTCTTC
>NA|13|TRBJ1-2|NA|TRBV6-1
CASIFGGQGGYTF
TGTGCCAGCATTTTTGGGGGGCAGGGTGGCTACACCTTC
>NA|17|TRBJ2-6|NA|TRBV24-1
CATSEWDANSGANVLTF
TGTGCCACCAGCGAGTGGGACGCCAACTCTGGGGCCAACGTCCTGACTTTC
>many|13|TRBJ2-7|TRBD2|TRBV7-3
CASSQERETEQYF
TGTGCCAGCAGCCAAGAGCGGGAGACCGAGCAGTACTTC
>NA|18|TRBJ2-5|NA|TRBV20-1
CSASLFPRAETGRETQYF
TGCAGTGCTAGTCTCTTCCCTCGAGCGGAAACGGGGAGGGAGACCCAGTACTTC
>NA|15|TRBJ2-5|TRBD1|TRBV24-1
CATSDPGTGQETQYF
TGTGCCACCAGTGATCCCGGGACAGGACAAGAGACCCAGTACTTC
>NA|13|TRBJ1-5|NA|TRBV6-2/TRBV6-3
CASGDTTVEPQHF
TGTGCCAGCGGAGATACGACCGTTGAGCCCCAGCATTTT
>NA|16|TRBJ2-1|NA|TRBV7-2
CASSSMELARGNEQFF
TGTGCCAGCAGCTCCATGGAATTAGCGAGAGGCAATGAGCAGTTCTTC
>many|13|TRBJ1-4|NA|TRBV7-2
CASSTPPNEKLFF
TGTGCCAGCAGCACCCCGCCTAATGAAAAACTGTTTTTT
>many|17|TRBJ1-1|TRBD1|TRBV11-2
CASSLDRTGVGDTEAFF
TGTGCCAGCAGCTTGGACAGGACCGGTGTAGGGGACACTGAAGCTTTCTTT
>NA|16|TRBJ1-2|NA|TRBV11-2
CASSLDGATGLSGYTF
TGTGCCAGCAGCTTAGATGGTGCGACAGGTTTATCTGGCTACACCTTC
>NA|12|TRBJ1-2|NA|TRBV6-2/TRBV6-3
CASRRANYGYTF
TGTGCCAGCAGACGCGCCAACTATGGCTACACCTTC
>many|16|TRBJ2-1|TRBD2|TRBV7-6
CASSFASGSGAGEQFF
TGTGCCAGCAGCTTTGCTAGCGGGAGCGGGGCGGGAGAGCAGTTCTTC
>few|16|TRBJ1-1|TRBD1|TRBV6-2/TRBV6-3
CASSPDREFLDTEAFF
TGTGCCAGCAGTCCGGACAGGGAGTTTTTGGACACTGAAGCTTTCTTT
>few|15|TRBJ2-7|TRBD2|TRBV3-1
CASSPKRESFYEQYF
TGTGCCAGCAGCCCTAAGCGGGAGTCCTTTTACGAGCAGTACTTC
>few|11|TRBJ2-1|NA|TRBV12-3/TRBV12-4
CASRSGVLTVF
TGTGCCAGCAGGTCCGGGGTACTCACGGTCTTC
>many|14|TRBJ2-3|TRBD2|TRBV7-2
CASTKAGVTDTQYF
TGTGCCAGCACCAAAGCGGGAGTAACAGATACGCAGTATTTT